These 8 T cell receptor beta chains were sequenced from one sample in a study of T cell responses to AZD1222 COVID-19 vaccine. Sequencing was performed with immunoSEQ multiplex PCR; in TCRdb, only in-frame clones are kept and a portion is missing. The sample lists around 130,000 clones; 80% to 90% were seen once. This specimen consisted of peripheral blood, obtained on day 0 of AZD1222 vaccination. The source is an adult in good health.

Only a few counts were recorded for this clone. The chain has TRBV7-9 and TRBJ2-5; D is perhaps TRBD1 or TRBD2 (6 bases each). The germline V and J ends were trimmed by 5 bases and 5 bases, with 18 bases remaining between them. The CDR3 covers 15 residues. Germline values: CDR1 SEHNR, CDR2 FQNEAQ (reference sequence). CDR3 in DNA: TGTGCCAGCAGCCCAAAAGGGGGGATCGCCGAGACCCAGTACTTC. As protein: CASSPKGGIAETQYF.

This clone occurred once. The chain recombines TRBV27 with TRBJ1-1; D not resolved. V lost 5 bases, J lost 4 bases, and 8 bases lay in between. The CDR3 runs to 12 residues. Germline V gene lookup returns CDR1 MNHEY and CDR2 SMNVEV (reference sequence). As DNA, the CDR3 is TGTGCCAGCAGTCATGACCTCACTGAAGCTTTCTTT. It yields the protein CASSHDLTEAFF.

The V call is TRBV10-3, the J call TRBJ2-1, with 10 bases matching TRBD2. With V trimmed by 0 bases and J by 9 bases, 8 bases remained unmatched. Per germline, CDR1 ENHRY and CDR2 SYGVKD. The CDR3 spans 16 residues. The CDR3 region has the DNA TGTGCCATCAGTGAGTCAACTAGCGGGACGGTTGGTGAGCAGTTCTTC. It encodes CAISESTSGTVGEQFF.

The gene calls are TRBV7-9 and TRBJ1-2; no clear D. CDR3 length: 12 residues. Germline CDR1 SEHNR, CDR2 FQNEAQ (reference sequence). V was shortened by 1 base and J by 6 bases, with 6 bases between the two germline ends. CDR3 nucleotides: TGTGCCAGCAGCTTAGGAGGGAATGGCTACACCTTC. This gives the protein CASSLGGNGYTF.

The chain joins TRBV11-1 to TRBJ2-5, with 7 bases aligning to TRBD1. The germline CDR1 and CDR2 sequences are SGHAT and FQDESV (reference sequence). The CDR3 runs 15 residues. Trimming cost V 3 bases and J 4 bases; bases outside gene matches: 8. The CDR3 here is CASSFNPGQTETQYF. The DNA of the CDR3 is TGTGCCAGCAGCTTCAATCCGGGACAGACAGAGACCCAGTACTTC.

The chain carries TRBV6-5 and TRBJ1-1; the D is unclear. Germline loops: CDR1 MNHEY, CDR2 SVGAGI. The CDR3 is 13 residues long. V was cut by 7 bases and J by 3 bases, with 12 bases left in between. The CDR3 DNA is TGTGCCAGCAAGAAGGGTGGGGACACTGAAGCTTTCTTT. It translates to CASKKGGDTEAFF.

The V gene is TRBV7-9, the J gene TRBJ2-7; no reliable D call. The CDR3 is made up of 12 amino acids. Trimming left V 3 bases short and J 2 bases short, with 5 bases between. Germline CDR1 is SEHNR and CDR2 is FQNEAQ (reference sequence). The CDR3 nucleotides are TGTGCCAGCAGCTTGGTGGCCTACGAGCAGTACTTC. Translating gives CASSLVAYEQYF.

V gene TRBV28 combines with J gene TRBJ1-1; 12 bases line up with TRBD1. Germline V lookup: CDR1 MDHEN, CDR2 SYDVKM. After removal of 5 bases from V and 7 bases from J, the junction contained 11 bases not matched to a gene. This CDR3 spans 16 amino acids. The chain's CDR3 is CASSTLRDRGLGEAFF. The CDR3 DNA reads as TGTGCCAGCAGTACGCTCCGGGACAGGGGGCTGGGTGAAGCTTTCTTT.